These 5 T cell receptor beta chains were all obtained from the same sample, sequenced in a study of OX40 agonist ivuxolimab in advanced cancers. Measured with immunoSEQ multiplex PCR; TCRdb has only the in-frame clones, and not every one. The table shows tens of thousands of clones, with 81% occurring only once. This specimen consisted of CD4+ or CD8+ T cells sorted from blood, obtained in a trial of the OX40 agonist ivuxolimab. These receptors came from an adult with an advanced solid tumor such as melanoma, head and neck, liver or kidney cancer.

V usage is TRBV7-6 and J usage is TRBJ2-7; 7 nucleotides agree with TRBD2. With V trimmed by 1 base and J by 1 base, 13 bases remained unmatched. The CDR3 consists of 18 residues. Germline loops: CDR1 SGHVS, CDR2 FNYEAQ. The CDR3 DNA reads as TGTGCCAGCAGCTTAGAACCTAGCGGCACCCTCGATTCCTACGAGCAGTACTTC. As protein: CASSLEPSGTLDSYEQYF.

CDR3 loop: CASRPGLAGSTDTQYF. DNA of the CDR3: TGTGCCAGCAGGCCCGGACTAGCGGGGAGCACAGATACGCAGTATTTT. This chain joins TRBV11-2 and TRBJ2-3; 12 bases are shared with TRBD2. V lost 6 bases and J lost 0; bases outside the gene matches: 4. CDR1 is SGHAT, CDR2 FQNNGV, per germline. CDR3 length: 16 amino acids.

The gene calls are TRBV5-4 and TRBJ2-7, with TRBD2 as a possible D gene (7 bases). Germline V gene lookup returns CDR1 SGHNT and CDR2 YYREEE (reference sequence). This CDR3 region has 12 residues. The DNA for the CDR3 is TGTGCCAGCAGCCTTGCTGGGGGGGACACCAACGTC. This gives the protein CASSLAGGDTNV.

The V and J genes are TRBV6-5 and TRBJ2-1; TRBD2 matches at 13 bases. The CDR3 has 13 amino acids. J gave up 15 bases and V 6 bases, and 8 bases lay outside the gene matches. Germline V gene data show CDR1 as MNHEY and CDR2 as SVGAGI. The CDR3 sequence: CASSGTSGTLGFF. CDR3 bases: TGTGCCAGCAGCGGGACTAGCGGGACCTTAGGGTTCTTC.

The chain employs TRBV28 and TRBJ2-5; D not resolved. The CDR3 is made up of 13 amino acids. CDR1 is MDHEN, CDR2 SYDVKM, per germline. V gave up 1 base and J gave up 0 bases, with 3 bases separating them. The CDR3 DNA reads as TGTGCCAGCAGTTTATTAGACCAAGAGACCCAGTACTTC. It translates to CASSLLDQETQYF. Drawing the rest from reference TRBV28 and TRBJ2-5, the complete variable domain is DVKVTQSSRYLVKRTGEKVFLECVQDMDHENMFWYRQDPGLGLRLIYFSYDVKMKEKGDIPEGYSVSREKKERFSLILESASTNQTSMYLCASSLLDQETQYFGPGTRLLVL.